One and the same sample provided the 10 T cell receptor beta chains below, sequenced in a study of T cells in localized non-small cell lung cancer. Measured with immunoSEQ multiplex PCR; TCRdb has only the in-frame clones, and not every one. The table shows some 810 clones, with approximately 19% occurring only once. This specimen was normal lung tissue next to the tumor, taken before any cancer treatment. The source is an older female donor with stage I lung adenocarcinoma.

This rearrangement joins TRBV19 to TRBJ2-2; TRBD2 agrees at 8 bases. V shed 7 bases, J shed 6 bases, and the junction held 10 bases outside the gene matches. Germline V gene lookup returns CDR1 LNHDA and CDR2 SQIVND (reference sequence). The CDR3 length is 15 residues. CDR3 residues: CASKILGGAAGELFF. The CDR3 DNA is TGTGCCAGTAAAATCCTCGGGGGGGCAGCCGGGGAGCTGTTTTTT.

This clone occurred a few times. The germline gene is not matched at one end of the junction; a read error may be the cause. This sequence joins TRBV6-8 and TRBJ1-5; D gene uncertain. The CDR3 spans 14 residues. Germline CDR1 reads MNHGY; CDR2 reads SAAAGT. For the CDR3, the DNA is TGTGCCATCAGTAATGGGAATAGCAATCAGCCCCAGCATTTT. This encodes CAISNGNSNQPQHF.

The chain recombines TRBV19 with TRBJ2-2; 7 nucleotides match TRBD1. This CDR3 contains 15 residues. V lost 5 bases, J lost 1 base, and 4 bases stayed unmatched. The germline V gene encodes CDR1 LNHDA and CDR2 SQIVND (reference sequence). CDR3 in DNA: TGTGCCAGTAGTTTACGGACAGGGAACACCGGGGAGCTGTTTTTT. Encoded protein: CASSLRTGNTGELFF.

This rearrangement joins TRBV10-2 to TRBJ2-1; 7 bases agree with TRBD2. Trimming removed 11 bases from V and 0 bases from J; junction bases left unmatched: 10. CDR3 size: 15 residues. Germline V gene data show CDR1 as WSHSY and CDR2 as SAAADI. CDR3 residues: CAQKSGGSSYNEQFF. DNA of the CDR3: TGCGCCCAAAAAAGCGGCGGGAGCTCCTACAATGAGCAGTTCTTC.

This clone is medium-sized (0.01 to 0.1%) by share. The V and J genes are TRBV11-3 and TRBJ2-7, with 8 nucleotides matching TRBD2. This CDR3 spans 15 amino acids. Unmatched junction bases numbered 17, after V lost 8 bases and J lost 8 bases. Per germline, CDR1 SGHNT and CDR2 YENEEA. The CDR3 DNA reads as TGTGCCAGCCACCCTCAACGGGGGGGGGTACGGAAGCAGTACTTC. Translation gives CASHPQRGGVRKQYF.

This chain joins TRBV5-1 and TRBJ2-3; D gene ambiguous. The CDR3 covers 14 residues. V was pared by 0 bases and J by 1 base, with 6 bases between. Germline V gene sequence: CDR1 SGHRS, CDR2 YFSETQ. CDR3 DNA sequence: TGCGCCAGCAGCTTGGCCCGTGGCACAGATACGCAGTATTTT. It translates to CASSLARGTDTQYF.

This clone was counted between two and nine times. The chain is built from TRBV6-8 and TRBJ1-1; D perhaps matches TRBD1 (5 bases). V gave up 5 bases and J gave up 4 bases, with 14 bases separating them. The germline V gene has CDR1 MNHGY and CDR2 SAAAGT. The CDR3 is 14 amino acids. The CDR3 DNA reads as TGTGCCAGCAGTGTGATTTCGGGGACCACTGAAGCTTTCTTT. Its protein is CASSVISGTTEAFF.

This clone counts as large (0.1 to 1%). The V gene is TRBV11-3, the J gene TRBJ2-5; the match to TRBD2 covers 10 bases. Germline V CDR1 and CDR2: SGHNT, YENEEA. The CDR3 is 17 amino acids. V dropped 3 bases and J dropped 2; count of bases not matched to a gene: 9. The CDR3 is CASSFLAGVSGQETQYF. Written as DNA, the CDR3 is TGTGCCAGCAGCTTTCTAGCGGGAGTCTCTGGGCAAGAGACCCAGTACTTC. The variable domain in full, completed from reference TRBV11-3 and TRBJ2-5, reads EAGVVQSPRYKIIEKKQPVAFWCNPISGHNTLYWYLQNLGQGPELLIRYENEEAVDDSQLPKDRFSAERLKGVDSTLKIQPAELGDSAVYLCASSFLAGVSGQETQYFGPGTRLLVL.

This clone has only one observation. V usage is TRBV19 and J usage is TRBJ2-2; 13 bases match TRBD2. Germline CDR1 reads LNHDA; CDR2 reads SQIVND (reference sequence). V shed 8 bases, J shed 0 bases, and the junction held 6 bases outside the gene matches. This CDR3 is built from 17 residues. For the CDR3, the DNA is TGTGCCAGTGGGAGACTAGCGGGAGGCTCGAACACCGGGGAGCTGTTTTTT. It codes for CASGRLAGGSNTGELFF.

This clone was recorded a few times. V is TRBV6-1 and J is TRBJ2-7; TRBD2 agrees at 9 bases. This CDR3 is built from 15 residues. V dropped 1 base and J dropped 0; count of bases not matched to a gene: 1. Germline V gene lookup returns CDR1 MNHNS and CDR2 SASEGT. CDR3 nucleotides: TGTGCCAGCAGTGAAGAACTAGCGGGCTCCTACGAGCAGTACTTC. Its translation: CASSEELAGSYEQYF.